The present entry profiles one TCR beta chain with its context. The sample is drawn from a study of molecular identifiers for immune sequencing clone quantification. TCRdb reprocessed the PCR reads via MiXCR and lists one record per CDR3 protein. This table has about 510,000 distinct CDR3 sequences, around 25% appearing once. V was clipped by 3 bases and J by 5 bases; unmatched bases: 3. The CDR3 length is 13 residues. Germline assignment: CDR1 DFQATT and CDR2 SNEGSKA (reference sequence). J is TRBJ1-1 and V is TRBV20-1; TRBD1 matches at 10 bases. The receptor was derived from a human donor in good health. Some libraries in this study had Jurkat cell RNA spiked in. The specimen was naive CD8+ T cells from blood, with Jurkat cell RNA spiked in. Regarding subset: FACS-sorted CD8+CD4-CCR7+CD45RA+ naive T cells. The CDR3 spells CSARWDRGTEAFF. The CDR3, as DNA: TGCAGTGCTAGGTGGGACAGGGGAACTGAAGCTTTCTTT.